This T cell receptor beta chain was recorded in a study of cytomegalovirus exposure and HLA in healthy donors. General study results and limits: For presence/absence analyses, sequencing depth was assumed to be roughly uniform across donors. Information on immune exposure was restricted to one variable (CMV serostatus).

CDR3 length: 14 residues. V lost 6 bases to trimming and J lost 5 bases; unmatched junction nucleotides: 7. Germline V gene sequence: CDR1 LNHDA, CDR2 SQIVND (reference sequence). The PCR made use of 60 Vbeta and 13 Jbeta primers. Here immunoSEQ multiplex PCR was the method, and the copy in TCRdb shows in-frame clones only, minus some. The sample has about 100,000 clones, roughly 70% seen once. About this clone: Its specificity is not known.

This clonotype was obtained from a man in his fifties in good health and CMV-seronegative. Sequencing was performed on PBMCs. This chain links TRBV19 with TRBJ2-7; TRBD2 agrees at 10 bases. CDR3 loop: CASRVAGGFDEQYF. CDR3 bases: TGTGCCAGTAGGGTAGCGGGGGGTTTCGACGAGCAGTACTTC. Complete variable domain (other parts from reference TRBV19 and TRBJ2-7): DGGITQSPKYLFRKEGQNVTLSCEQNLNHDAMYWYRQDPGQGLRLIYYSQIVNDFQKGDIAEGYSVSREKKESFPLTVTSAQKNPTAFYLCASRVAGGFDEQYFGPGTRLTVT.